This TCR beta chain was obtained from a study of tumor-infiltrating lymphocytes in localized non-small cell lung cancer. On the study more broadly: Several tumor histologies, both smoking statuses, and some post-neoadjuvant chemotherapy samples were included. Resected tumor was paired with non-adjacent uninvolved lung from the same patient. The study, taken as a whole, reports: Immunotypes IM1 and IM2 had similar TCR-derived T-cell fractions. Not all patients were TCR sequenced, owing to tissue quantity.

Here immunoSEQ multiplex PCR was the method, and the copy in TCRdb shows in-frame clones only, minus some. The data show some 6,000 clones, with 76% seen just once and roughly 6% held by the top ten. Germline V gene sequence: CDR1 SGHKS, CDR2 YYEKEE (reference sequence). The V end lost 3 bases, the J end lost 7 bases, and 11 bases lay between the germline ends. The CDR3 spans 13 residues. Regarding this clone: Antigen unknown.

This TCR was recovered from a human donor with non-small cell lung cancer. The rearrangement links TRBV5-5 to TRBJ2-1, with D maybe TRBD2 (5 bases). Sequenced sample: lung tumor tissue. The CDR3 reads CASSSTTSNEQFF. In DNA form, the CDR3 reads TGTGCCAGCAGCTCCACTACTAGTAATGAGCAGTTCTTC.